This entry lists 22 T cell receptor beta chains sequenced from one sample in a study of blood T cell repertoires in COVID-19 (dated by TCRdb to the early 2020s). Library preparation was by the immunoSEQ multiplex PCR assay. TCRdb carries this immuneACCESS record with in-frame sequences only. Its versions omit some clonotypes, under half of them owing to an unresolved V gene in the studies checked, with the rest unexplained. This sample gives under 300,000 clones in total; nearly 90% of them show up just once. Approximately 2.3% of the sample is taken by the ten largest. What was sequenced was peripheral blood. These receptors came from a woman in her sixties with COVID-19, enrolled during active disease.

V and J are TRBV27 and TRBJ2-1; 12 bases fit TRBD2. Germline CDR1 MNHEY, CDR2 SMNVEV (reference sequence). After removal of 7 bases from V and 0 bases from J, the junction contained 13 bases not matched to a gene. The CDR3 length is 19 residues. The CDR3 DNA is TGTGCCAGCACCTCCTCCGGGACTAGCGGGCCGAGCTCCTACAATGAGCAGTTCTTC. Its translation: CASTSSGTSGPSSYNEQFF.

CDR3 protein: CASSSRTGGSEKLFF. CDR3 in DNA: TGTGCCAGCAGCTCTAGGACAGGGGGAAGTGAAAAACTGTTTTTT. The V call is TRBV27, the J call TRBJ1-4; TRBD1 matches at 10 bases. CDR3 length: 15 residues. After removal of 6 bases from V and 7 bases from J, the junction contained 8 bases not matched to a gene. Germline V gene data show CDR1 as MNHEY and CDR2 as SMNVEV (reference sequence).

V and J are TRBV27 and TRBJ1-2, with 10 bases aligning to TRBD1. Germline V gives CDR1 MNHEY, CDR2 SMNVEV (reference sequence). This CDR3 comprises 16 residues. With 0 bases clipped from V and 7 bases from J, the junction kept 8 bases outside the gene matches. The CDR3 region is CASSLSSGTGVGGYTF. CDR3 sequence (DNA): TGTGCCAGCAGTTTATCCTCCGGGACAGGGGTTGGTGGCTACACCTTC.

The chain couples TRBV29-1 to TRBJ1-1; TRBD1 might be the D (6 bases). Trimming took 7 bases from V and 5 from J, leaving 11 bases between them. Looked up from germline, CDR1 is SQVTM and CDR2 is ANQGSEA. CDR3 length: 11 amino acids. CDR3 sequence: CSAYRATEAFF. CDR3 nucleotides: TGCAGCGCTTACAGGGCTACTGAAGCTTTCTTT.

This sequence joins TRBV5-1 and TRBJ2-1, with 7 bases that match TRBD2. CDR1 and CDR2 from the germline V gene are SGHRS and YFSETQ. The V and J ends lost 4 bases and 5 bases, in that order; junction bases with no gene match: 9. The CDR3 length is 15 residues. This CDR3 reads CASSQLAPSNNEQFF. The CDR3 nucleotides read TGCGCCAGCAGCCAACTAGCGCCCTCGAACAATGAGCAGTTCTTC.

This rearrangement joins TRBV7-2 to TRBJ2-5, with a weak D call TRBD2 (5 bases). V lost 3 bases and J 2 bases, leaving 7 bases between the germline ends. The CDR3 is 13 residues long. The germline gives CDR1 SGHTA, CDR2 FQGNSA. The CDR3 coding sequence is TGTGCCAGCAGCTTGGGAGAGCAAGAGACCCAGTACTTC. Protein product: CASSLGEQETQYF.

This chain joins TRBV6-6 and TRBJ2-2, with 8 bases that match TRBD2. V lost 3 bases and J lost 5; bases outside the gene matches: 5. The germline V gene has CDR1 MNHNY and CDR2 SVGAGI (reference sequence). The CDR3 loop spans 15 amino acids. CDR3 amino acids: CASSYPAGETGELFF. The CDR3 bases are TGTGCCAGCAGTTATCCAGCGGGGGAAACCGGGGAGCTGTTTTTT.

The gene calls are TRBV14 and TRBJ2-1; perhaps TRBD2 as D (7 bases). CDR1 and CDR2 from the germline V gene are SGHDN and FVKESK. Trimming left V 0 bases short and J 6 bases short, with 15 bases between. The CDR3 extends over 16 amino acids. CDR3 amino acids: CASSQDGWGGRNEQFF. The DNA of the CDR3 is TGTGCCAGCAGCCAAGATGGATGGGGGGGCCGCAATGAGCAGTTCTTC.

The rearrangement uses TRBV3-1 (or the pseudogene TRBV3-2) and TRBJ2-5; 11 bases map to TRBD2. V trimming: 6 bases; J trimming: 0 bases; junction bases outside the gene matches: 3. Germline V gene lookup returns CDR1 LGHDT and CDR2 YNNKEL (reference sequence). The CDR3 contains 15 residues. The CDR3 protein is CASRPSGGHQETQYF. DNA of the CDR3: TGTGCCAGCAGACCTAGCGGGGGGCACCAAGAGACCCAGTACTTC.

The V and J genes are TRBV7-6 and TRBJ1-3, with a possible D match to TRBD1 (6 bases). Germline CDR1 and CDR2: SGHVS and FNYEAQ. The V end was cut by 1 base, the J end by 4 bases, with 14 bases between. CDR3 length equals 16 residues. CDR3: CASSLGARGVGNTIYF. For the CDR3, the DNA is TGTGCCAGCAGCTTAGGCGCCAGGGGAGTCGGAAACACCATATATTTT.

The chain uses TRBV6-2 or TRBV6-3 and TRBJ1-4; the D gene is possibly TRBD1 (5 bases). V lost 6 bases, J lost 8 bases, and 13 bases lay in between. The CDR3 is 13 residues long. Germline V gene data show CDR1 as MNHEY and CDR2 as SVGEGT. CDR3 loop: CASSRGAREKLFF. The CDR3 nucleotides read TGTGCCAGCAGCCGTGGGGCTCGGGAAAAACTGTTTTTT.

V gene TRBV11-2 combines with J gene TRBJ2-2, with 10 bases aligning to TRBD2. Per the germline V gene, CDR1 is SGHAT and CDR2 is FQNNGV. The CDR3 spans 15 residues. The V gene end was trimmed by 5 bases and the J gene end by 4 bases; junction bases not matched to a gene: 4. The CDR3 sequence is CASSQLAGSTGELFF. CDR3 coding DNA: TGTGCCAGCAGCCAACTAGCGGGGAGCACCGGGGAGCTGTTTTTT. The full variable domain, rest sourced from reference TRBV11-2 and TRBJ2-2, is EAGVAQSPRYKIIEKRQSVAFWCNPISGHATLYWYQQILGQGPKLLIQFQNNGVVDDSQLPKDRFSAERLKGVDSTLKIQPAKLEDSAVYLCASSQLAGSTGELFFGEGSRLTVL.

This clone was detected ten times or more. The V gene is TRBV19, the J gene TRBJ1-5, with 7 bases matching TRBD1. V lost 4 bases, J lost 4 bases, and 7 bases stayed unmatched. In germline, CDR1 is LNHDA, CDR2 SQIVND (reference sequence). This CDR3 spans 15 amino acids. The CDR3 coding sequence is TGTGCCAGTAGTACCGTCAGGACAGGAAATCAGCCCCAGCATTTT. It codes for CASSTVRTGNQPQHF.

The V gene is TRBV7-3, the J gene TRBJ2-3; D call uncertain. This CDR3 has 13 amino acids. V was shortened by 8 bases and J by 2 bases, with 11 bases between the two germline ends. Germline V gene sequence: CDR1 SGHTA, CDR2 FQGTGA. This CDR3 reads CASSLQATDTQYF. CDR3 DNA: TGTGCCAGCTCGCTCCAGGCCACAGATACGCAGTATTTT.

The gene calls are TRBV6-5 and TRBJ1-1, with D perhaps matching TRBD1 (5 bases). Per the germline V gene, CDR1 is MNHEY and CDR2 is SVGAGI. Trimming cost V 8 bases and J 10 bases, with 14 bases left between them. There are 11 residues in the CDR3. In DNA form, the CDR3 reads TGTGCCAGCCGGAACCAGCAGGGAGCTTTCTTT. Its translation is CASRNQQGAFF.

The chain couples TRBV6-4 to TRBJ1-2, with a weak D call TRBD1 (6 bases). The CDR3 loop spans 13 amino acids. V dropped 5 bases and J dropped 3 bases, with 10 bases sitting between them. The germline V gene encodes CDR1 MRHNA and CDR2 SNTAGT. CDR3 amino acids: CASSPGQHYGYTF. CDR3 nucleotide sequence: TGTGCCAGCAGTCCGGGACAACACTATGGCTACACCTTC.

In nucleotides, the CDR3 is TGTGCCAGCAGCTTAGCGCAACCGAGGTTTCAGGGTCTAGGAAACACCATATATTTT. As protein: CASSLAQPRFQGLGNTIYF. This chain joins TRBV7-2 and TRBJ1-3, with a possible D match to TRBD1 (5 bases). The ends were cut back, 0 bases at V and 4 bases at J, with 22 bases in the middle. The CDR3 extends over 19 amino acids. The germline CDR1 and CDR2 sequences are SGHTA and FQGNSA.

The chain carries TRBV7-3 and TRBJ2-2, with D possibly matching TRBD2 (6 bases). Trimming removed 4 bases at V and 6 bases at J, with 12 bases between. The CDR3 sequence is 14 residues long. Germline CDR1 reads SGHTA; CDR2 reads FQGTGA. The CDR3 DNA is TGTGCCAGCAGCTCAGCGGCGGGGTCCGGGGAGCTGTTTTTT. Its protein product is CASSSAAGSGELFF.

The rearrangement uses TRBV2 and TRBJ2-1; D is undetermined. Per the germline V gene, CDR1 is SNHLY and CDR2 is FYNNEI. The CDR3 is made up of 14 amino acids. The ends were cut back, 5 bases at V and 7 bases at J, with 15 bases in the middle. In DNA form, the CDR3 reads TGTGCCAGCAGTCGAGAGGCATTTGGGAATGAGCAGTTCTTC. It yields the protein CASSREAFGNEQFF.

V gene TRBV7-8 combines with J gene TRBJ1-5; D is unclear. CDR1 is SGHVS, CDR2 FQNEAQ, per germline. This CDR3 has 14 residues. Trimming pared 3 bases from V and 0 bases from J, leaving 6 bases between. In DNA, the CDR3 is TGTGCCAGCAGCTTCTTTATTAGCAATCAGCCCCAGCATTTT. Its translation is CASSFFISNQPQHF.

In this sample, this clone turned up once. The chain links TRBV25-1 to TRBJ1-1, with D perhaps TRBD1 (5 bases). The CDR3 covers 14 residues. V was clipped by 6 bases and J by 0 bases, with 11 bases between them. Per the germline V gene, CDR1 is MGHDK and CDR2 is SYGVNS. CDR3 sequence: CASSHGGLNTEAFF. In nucleotides, the CDR3 is TGTGCCAGCAGCCACGGGGGTTTGAACACTGAAGCTTTCTTT.

This clone showed up just once. The chain uses TRBV5-1 and TRBJ2-5; possibly TRBD2 for D (5 bases). This CDR3 has 13 residues. The V and J ends lost 6 bases and 5 bases respectively, with 14 bases between them. Looked up from germline, CDR1 is SGHRS and CDR2 is YFSETQ. In nucleotides, the CDR3 is TGCGCCAGCACGTCGGGGTTAGGGGAGACCCAGTACTTC. Translating it yields CASTSGLGETQYF.